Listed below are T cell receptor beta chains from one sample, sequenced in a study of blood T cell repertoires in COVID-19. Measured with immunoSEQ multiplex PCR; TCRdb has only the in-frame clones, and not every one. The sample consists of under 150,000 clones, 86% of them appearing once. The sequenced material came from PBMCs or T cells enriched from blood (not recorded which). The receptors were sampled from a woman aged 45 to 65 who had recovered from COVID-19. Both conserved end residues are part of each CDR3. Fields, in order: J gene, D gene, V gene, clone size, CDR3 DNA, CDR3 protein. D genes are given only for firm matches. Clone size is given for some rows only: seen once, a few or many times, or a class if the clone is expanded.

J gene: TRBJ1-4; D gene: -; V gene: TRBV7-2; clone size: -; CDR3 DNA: TGTGCCAGCAGCTTACCTTGGGGGGGATCTGTGTTTTTT; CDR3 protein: CASSLPWGGSVFF
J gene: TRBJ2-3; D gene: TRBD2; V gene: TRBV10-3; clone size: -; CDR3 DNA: TGTGCCATCAGAGACCGGACTAGCGGGGGAGGGACAGATACGCAGTATTTT; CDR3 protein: CAIRDRTSGGGTDTQYF
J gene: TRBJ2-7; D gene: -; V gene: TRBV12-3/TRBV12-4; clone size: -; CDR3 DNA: TGTGCCAGCAGTTTCAGAGGCTACGAGCAGTACTTC; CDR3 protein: CASSFRGYEQYF
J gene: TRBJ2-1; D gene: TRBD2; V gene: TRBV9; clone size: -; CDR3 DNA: TGTGCCAGCAGCGCAGTAGCGGGGGGGTTGAATGAGCAGTTCTTC; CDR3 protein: CASSAVAGGLNEQFF
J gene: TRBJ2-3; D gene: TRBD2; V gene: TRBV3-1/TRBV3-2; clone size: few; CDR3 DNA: TGTGCCAGCAGCCAAGAAAGGGGCGGGGGGGCCCATACGCAGTATTTT; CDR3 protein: CASSQERGGGAHTQYF
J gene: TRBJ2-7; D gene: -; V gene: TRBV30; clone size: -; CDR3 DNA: TGTGCCTGGCAGCCGGGACAAACCTACGAGCAGTACTTC; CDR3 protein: CAWQPGQTYEQYF
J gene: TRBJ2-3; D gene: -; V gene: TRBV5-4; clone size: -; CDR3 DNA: TGTGCCAGCAGCTTGGTGTCTAGCCGATCCACAGATACGCAGTATTTT; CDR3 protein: CASSLVSSRSTDTQYF
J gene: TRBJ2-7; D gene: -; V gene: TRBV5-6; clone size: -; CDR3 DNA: TGTGCCAGCAGCTTGGCAGGCGAGCAGTACTTC; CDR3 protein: CASSLAGEQYF
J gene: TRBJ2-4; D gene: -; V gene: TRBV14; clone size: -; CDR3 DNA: TGTGCCAGCAGCCAAGATCTTAAGGGGCGTTACGGCAAAAACATTCAGTACTTC; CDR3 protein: CASSQDLKGRYGKNIQYF
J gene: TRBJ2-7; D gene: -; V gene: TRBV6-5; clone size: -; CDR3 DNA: TGTGCCAGCAATCAGGGTTCCTACGAGCAGTACTTC; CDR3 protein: CASNQGSYEQYF
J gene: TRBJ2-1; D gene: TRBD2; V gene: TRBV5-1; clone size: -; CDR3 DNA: TGCGCCAGCAGCGGGGGGATAAGGACTAGCGGTCTCTTGGGCAATGAGCAGTTCTTC; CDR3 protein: CASSGGIRTSGLLGNEQFF
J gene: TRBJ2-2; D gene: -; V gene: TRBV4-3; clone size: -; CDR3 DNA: TGCGCCAGCAGCCAAGTATGGAACACCGGGGAGCTGTTTTTT; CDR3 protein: CASSQVWNTGELFF
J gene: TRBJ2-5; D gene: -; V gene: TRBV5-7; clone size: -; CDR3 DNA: TGTGCCCAGCCCACTCCTCGGAGAGAGACCCAGTACTTC; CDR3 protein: CAQPTPRRETQYF
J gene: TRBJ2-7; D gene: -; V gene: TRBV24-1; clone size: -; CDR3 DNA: TGTGCCACCAGTGAAGGGGAACTCGACGAGCAGTACTTC; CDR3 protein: CATSEGELDEQYF
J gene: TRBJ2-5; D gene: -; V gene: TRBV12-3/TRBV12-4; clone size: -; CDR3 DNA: TGTGCCAGCAGTTCGGTCCAAGAGACCCAGTACTTC; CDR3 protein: CASSSVQETQYF
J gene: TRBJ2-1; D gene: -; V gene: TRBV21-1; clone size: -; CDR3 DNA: TGTGCCAGCAGCTTCCCGGGACAGGACTTAAACGAGCAGTTCTTC; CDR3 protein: CASSFPGQDLNEQFF
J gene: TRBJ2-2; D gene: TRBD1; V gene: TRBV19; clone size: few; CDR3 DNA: TGTGCCAGCACCGACAGGGAGAACACCGGGGAGCTGTTTTTT; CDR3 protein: CASTDRENTGELFF
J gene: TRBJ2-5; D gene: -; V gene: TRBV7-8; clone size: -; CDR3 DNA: TGTGCCAGCAGCCCCGGGGAGACCCAGTACTTC; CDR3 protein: CASSPGETQYF
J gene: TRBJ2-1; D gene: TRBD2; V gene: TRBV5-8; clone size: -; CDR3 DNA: TGTGCCAGCAGCTTGTTATCGGGACTAGTGGATACGCGGGAGCAGTTCTTC; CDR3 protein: CASSLLSGLVDTREQFF
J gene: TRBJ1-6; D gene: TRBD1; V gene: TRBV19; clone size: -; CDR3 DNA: TGTGCCAGTAGCCACAGGGGTGGAGGTTCACCCCTCCACTTT; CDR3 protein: CASSHRGGGSPLHF
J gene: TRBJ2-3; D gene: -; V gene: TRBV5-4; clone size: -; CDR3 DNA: TGTGCCAGCAGAACCTCCGGGAGCACAGATACGCAGTATTTT; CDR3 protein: CASRTSGSTDTQYF
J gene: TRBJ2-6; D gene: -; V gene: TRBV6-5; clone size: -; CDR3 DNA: TGTGCCAGCAGAGACTACAGTTCTGGGGCCAACGTCCTGACTTTC; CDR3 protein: CASRDYSSGANVLTF
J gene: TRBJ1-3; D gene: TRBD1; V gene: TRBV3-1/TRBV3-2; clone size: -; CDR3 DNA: TGTGCCAGCGCAAGGACAGGCGAGTCTGGAAACACCATATATTTT; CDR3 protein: CASARTGESGNTIYF
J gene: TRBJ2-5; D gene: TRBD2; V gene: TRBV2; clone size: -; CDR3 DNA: TGTGCCAGCAGTGTAGGAGCGGGGGGGCCAGAGACCCAGTACTTC; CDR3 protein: CASSVGAGGPETQYF
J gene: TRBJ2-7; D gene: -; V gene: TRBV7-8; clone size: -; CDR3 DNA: TGTGCCAGCAGCCACGGACTCTACGAGCAGTACTTC; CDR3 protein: CASSHGLYEQYF
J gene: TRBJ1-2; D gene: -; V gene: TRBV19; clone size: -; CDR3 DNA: TGTGCCAGTAGCCCGACAGGCGCCTATGGCTACACCTTC; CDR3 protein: CASSPTGAYGYTF
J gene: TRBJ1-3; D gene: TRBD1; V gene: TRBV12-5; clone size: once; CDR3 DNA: TGTGCTAGTGGACAGGGGGCGCAGGCTGGAAACACCATATATTTT; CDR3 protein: CASGQGAQAGNTIYF
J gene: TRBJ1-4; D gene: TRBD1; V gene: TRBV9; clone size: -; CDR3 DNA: TGTGCCAGCAGCGTGGGGACAGCAGTTAATGAAAAACTGTTTTTT; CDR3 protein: CASSVGTAVNEKLFF
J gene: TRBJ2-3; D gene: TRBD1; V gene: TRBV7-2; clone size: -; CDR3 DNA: TGTGCCAGCAGAGGACAGGGGGCCGGGGCAGATACGCAGTATTTT; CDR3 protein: CASRGQGAGADTQYF
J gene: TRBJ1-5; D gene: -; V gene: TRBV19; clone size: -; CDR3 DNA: TGTGCCAGTACGGGTGTTAATAGCAATCAGCCCCAGCATTTT; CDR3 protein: CASTGVNSNQPQHF
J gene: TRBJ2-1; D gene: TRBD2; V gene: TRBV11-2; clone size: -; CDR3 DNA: TGTGCCAGCAGCCCCCCACTAGCGGGGGGCCATTATGAGCAGTTCTTC; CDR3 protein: CASSPPLAGGHYEQFF
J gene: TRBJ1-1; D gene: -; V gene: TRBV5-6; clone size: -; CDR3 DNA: TGTGCCAGCACCCCCTCGGGGGGCACCCTGGAGGGAGCTTTCTTT; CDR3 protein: CASTPSGGTLEGAFF
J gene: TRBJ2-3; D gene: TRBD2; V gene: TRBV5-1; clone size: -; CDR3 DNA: TGCGCCAGCAGTTTGCTGCTAGCGGGGGGGGCTAGCACAGATACGCAGTATTTT; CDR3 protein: CASSLLLAGGASTDTQYF
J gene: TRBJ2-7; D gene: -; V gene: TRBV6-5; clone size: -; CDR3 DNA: TGTGCCAGCGGAGGCACCGCCCCTCACTACGAGCAGTACTTC; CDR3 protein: CASGGTAPHYEQYF
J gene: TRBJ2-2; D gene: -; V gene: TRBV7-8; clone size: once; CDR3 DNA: TGTGCCAGCAGCTTCGCAGTATCAAACACCGGGGAGCTGTTTTTT; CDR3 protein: CASSFAVSNTGELFF
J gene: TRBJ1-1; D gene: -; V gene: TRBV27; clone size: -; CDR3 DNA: TGTGCCAGCAGTTTCTCACAGAACACTGAAGCTTTCTTT; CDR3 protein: CASSFSQNTEAFF
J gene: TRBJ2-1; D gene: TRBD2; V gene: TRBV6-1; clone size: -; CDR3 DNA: TGTGCCAGCAGTGATGATTTAGCGGGGGGGGTCCTTGAGCAGTTCTTC; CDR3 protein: CASSDDLAGGVLEQFF
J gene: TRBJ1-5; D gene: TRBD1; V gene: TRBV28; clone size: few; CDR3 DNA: TGTGCCAGCAGTTCGGGACAGGTCAATCAGCCCCAGCATTTT; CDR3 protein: CASSSGQVNQPQHF
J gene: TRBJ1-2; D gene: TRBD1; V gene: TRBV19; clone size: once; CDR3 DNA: TGTGCCAGTAGTATTGACAGGGGATATGGCTACACCTTC; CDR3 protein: CASSIDRGYGYTF
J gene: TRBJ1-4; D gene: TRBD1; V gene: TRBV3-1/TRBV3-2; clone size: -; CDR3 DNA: TGTGCCAGCAGTCACACAGGGGGCGGGAATGAAAAACTGTTTTTT; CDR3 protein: CASSHTGGGNEKLFF
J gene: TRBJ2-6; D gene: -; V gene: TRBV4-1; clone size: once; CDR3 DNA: TGCGCCAGCAGCCATTCCACAGGGAGCTCTGGGGCCAACGTCCTGACTTTC; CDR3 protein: CASSHSTGSSGANVLTF
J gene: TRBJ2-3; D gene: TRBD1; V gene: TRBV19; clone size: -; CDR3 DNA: TGTGCCAGTAGTACAGGGAACAGGGGCCCCACAGATACGCAGTATTTT; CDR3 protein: CASSTGNRGPTDTQYF
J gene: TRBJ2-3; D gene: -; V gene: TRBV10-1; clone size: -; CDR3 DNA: TGCGCCAGCAGTCTCGGGGAGGCAGATACGCAGTATTTT; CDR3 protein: CASSLGEADTQYF
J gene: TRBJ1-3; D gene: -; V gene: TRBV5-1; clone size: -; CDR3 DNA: TGCGCCAGCAGCTTGGACCCAGGGCGGCCGGACACCATATATTTT; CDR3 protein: CASSLDPGRPDTIYF
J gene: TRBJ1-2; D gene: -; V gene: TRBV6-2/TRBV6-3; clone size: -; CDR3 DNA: TGTGCCAGCAGTTATGGGCAACTTCGCTATGGCTACACCTTC; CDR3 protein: CASSYGQLRYGYTF
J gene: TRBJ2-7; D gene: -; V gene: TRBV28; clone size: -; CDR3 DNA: TGTGCCAGCAGTTTTCTGGCGGGGGAGCAGTACTTC; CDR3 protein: CASSFLAGEQYF
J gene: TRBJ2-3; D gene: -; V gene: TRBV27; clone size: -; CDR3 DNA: TGTGCCAGCAGACTACACGACAGAGCTAGCACAGATACGCAGTATTTT; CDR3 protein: CASRLHDRASTDTQYF
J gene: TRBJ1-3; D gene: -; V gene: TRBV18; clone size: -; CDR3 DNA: TGTGCCAGCTCACCACAGGGGCTGGTGAACACCATATATTTT; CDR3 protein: CASSPQGLVNTIYF
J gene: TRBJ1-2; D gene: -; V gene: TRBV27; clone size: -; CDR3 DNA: TGTGCCAGCAGTTACGTCGGCCAGGGCTATGGCTACACCTTC; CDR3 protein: CASSYVGQGYGYTF
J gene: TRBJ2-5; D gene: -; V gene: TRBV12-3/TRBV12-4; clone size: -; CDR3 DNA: TGTGCCAGCAGCGCCGGGGAGACCCAGTACTTC; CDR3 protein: CASSAGETQYF
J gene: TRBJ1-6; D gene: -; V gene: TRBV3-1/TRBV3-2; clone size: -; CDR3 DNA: TGTGCCAGCAGCCAAGAACAGGAGGGACCCCTCCACTTT; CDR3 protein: CASSQEQEGPLHF
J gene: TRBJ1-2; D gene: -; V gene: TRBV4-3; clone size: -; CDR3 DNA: TGCGCCAGCAGCGACGTTTGGCAGGGGTATGGCTACACCTTC; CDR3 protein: CASSDVWQGYGYTF
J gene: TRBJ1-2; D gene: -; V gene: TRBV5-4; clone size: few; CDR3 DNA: TGTGCCAGCAGGAATCTAGGGGTAGAAGTGAGAGGCTACACCTTC; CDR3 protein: CASRNLGVEVRGYTF
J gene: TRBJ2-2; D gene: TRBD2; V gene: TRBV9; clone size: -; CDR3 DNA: TGTGCCAGCAGCGTAGGGTCCAGCGGGGGAGCAGGTTGGACCGGGGAGCTGTTTTTT; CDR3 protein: CASSVGSSGGAGWTGELFF
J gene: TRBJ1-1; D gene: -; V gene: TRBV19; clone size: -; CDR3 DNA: TGTGCCAGTAGTAGGGGCACAGGATTGAACACTGAAGCTTTCTTT; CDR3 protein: CASSRGTGLNTEAFF
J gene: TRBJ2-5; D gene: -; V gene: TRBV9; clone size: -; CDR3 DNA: TGTGCCAGCAGTTTTTTGGGGGGTCAAGAGACCCAGTACTTC; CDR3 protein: CASSFLGGQETQYF
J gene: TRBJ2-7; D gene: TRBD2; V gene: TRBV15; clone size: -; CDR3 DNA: TGTGCCACCAGCCCCGGAGCGGGGGAGTACGAGCAGTACTTC; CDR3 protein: CATSPGAGEYEQYF
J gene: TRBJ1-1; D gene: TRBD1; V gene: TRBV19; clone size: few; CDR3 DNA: TGTGCCAGTAGTATAGACCTCTCACAGGGGGCGAGAGCTTTCTTT; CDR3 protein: CASSIDLSQGARAFF
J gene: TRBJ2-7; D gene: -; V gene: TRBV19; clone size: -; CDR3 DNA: TGTGCCAGTAGTATATTCGGGGTAACCTACGAGCAGTACTTC; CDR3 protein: CASSIFGVTYEQYF